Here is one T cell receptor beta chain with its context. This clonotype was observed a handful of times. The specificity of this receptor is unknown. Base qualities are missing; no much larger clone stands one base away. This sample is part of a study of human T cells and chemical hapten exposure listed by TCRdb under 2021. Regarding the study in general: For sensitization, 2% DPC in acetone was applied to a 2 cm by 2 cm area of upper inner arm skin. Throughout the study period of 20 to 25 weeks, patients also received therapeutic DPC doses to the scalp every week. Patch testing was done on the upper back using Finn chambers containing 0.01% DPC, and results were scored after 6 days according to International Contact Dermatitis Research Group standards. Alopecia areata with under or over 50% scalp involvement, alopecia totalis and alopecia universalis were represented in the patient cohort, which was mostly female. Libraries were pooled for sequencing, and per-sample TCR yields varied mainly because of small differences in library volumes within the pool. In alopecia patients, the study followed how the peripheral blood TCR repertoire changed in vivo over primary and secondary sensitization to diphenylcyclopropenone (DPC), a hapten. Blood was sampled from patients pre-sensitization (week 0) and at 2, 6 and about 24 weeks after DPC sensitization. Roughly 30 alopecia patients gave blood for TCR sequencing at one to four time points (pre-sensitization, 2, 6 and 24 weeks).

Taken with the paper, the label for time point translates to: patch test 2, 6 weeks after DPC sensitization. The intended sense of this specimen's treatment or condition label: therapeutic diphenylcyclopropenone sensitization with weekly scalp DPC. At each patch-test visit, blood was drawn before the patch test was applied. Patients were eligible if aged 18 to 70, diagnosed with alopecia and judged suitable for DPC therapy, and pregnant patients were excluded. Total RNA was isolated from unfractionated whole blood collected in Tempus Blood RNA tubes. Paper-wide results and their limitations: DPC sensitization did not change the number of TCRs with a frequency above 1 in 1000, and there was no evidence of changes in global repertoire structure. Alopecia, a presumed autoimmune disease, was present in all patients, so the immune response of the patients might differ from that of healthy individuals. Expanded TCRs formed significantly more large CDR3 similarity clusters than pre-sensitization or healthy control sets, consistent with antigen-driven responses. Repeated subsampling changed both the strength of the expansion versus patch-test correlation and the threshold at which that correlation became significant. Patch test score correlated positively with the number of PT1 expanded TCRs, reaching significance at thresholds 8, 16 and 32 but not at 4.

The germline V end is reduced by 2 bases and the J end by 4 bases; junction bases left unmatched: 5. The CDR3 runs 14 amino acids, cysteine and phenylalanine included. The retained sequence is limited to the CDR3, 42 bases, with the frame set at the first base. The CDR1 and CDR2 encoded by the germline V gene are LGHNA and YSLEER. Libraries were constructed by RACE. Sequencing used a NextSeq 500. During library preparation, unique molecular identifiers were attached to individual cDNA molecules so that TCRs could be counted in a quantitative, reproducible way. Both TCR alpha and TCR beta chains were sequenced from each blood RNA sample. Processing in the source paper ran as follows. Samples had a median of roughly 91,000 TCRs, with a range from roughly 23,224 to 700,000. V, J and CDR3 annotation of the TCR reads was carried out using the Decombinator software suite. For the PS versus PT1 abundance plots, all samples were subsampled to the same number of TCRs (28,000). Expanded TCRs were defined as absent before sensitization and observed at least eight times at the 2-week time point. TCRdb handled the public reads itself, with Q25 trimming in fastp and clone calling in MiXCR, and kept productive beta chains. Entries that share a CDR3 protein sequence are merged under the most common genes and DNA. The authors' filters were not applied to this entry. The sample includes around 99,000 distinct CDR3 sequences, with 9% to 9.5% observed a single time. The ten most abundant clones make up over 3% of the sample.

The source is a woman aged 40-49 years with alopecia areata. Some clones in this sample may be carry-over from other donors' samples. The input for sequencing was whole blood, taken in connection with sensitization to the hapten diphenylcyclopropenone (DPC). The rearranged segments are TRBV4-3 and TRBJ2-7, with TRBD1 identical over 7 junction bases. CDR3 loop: CASSQTWDSYEQYF. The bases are TGCGCCAGCAGCCAAACCTGGGACAGTTACGAGCAGTACTTC.